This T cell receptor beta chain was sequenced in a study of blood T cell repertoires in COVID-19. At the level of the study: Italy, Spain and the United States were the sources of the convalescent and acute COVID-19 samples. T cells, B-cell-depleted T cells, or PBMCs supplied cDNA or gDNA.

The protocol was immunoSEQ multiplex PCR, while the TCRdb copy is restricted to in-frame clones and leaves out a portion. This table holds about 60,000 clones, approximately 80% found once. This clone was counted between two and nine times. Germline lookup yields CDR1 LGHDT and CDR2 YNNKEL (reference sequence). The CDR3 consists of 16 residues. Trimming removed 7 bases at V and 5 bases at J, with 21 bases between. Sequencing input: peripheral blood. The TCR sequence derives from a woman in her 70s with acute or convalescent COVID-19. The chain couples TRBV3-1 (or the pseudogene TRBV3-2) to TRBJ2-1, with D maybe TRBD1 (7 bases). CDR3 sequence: CASNSRTDRTNNEQFF. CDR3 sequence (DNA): TGTGCCAGCAATAGTCGAACGGACAGGACTAACAATGAGCAGTTCTTC.